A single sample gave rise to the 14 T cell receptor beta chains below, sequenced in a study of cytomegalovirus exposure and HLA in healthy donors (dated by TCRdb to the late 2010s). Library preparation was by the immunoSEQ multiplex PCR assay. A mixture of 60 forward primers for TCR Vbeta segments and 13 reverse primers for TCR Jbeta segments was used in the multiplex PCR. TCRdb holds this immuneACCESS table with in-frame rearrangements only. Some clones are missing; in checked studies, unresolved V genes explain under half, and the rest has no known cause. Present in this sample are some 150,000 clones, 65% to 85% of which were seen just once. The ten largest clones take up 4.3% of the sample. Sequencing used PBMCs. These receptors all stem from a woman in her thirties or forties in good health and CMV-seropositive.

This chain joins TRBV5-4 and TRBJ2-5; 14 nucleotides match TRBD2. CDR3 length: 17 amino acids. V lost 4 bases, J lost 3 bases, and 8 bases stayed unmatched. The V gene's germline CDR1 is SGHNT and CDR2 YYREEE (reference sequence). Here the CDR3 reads CASSAGLAGGPEETQYF. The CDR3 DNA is TGTGCCAGCAGCGCCGGACTAGCGGGAGGACCAGAAGAGACCCAGTACTTC.

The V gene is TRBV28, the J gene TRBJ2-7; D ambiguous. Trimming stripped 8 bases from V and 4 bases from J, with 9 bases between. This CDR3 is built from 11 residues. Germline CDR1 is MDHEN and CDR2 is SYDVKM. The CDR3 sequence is CASGLEYEQYF. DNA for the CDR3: TGTGCCAGCGGTCTCGAGTACGAGCAGTACTTC.

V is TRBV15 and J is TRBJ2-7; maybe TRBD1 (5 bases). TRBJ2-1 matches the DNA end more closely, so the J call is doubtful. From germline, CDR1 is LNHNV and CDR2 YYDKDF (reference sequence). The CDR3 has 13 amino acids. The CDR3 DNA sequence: TGTGCCACCAGCCTGGACACCTACAATGAGCAGTTCTTC. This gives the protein CATSLDTYNEQFF.

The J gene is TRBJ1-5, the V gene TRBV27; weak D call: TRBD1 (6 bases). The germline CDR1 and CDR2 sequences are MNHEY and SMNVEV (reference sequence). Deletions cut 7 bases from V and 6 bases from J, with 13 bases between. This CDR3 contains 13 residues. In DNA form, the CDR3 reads TGTGCCAGCACCCGGGGGGCAGGTCAGCCCCAGCATTTT. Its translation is CASTRGAGQPQHF.

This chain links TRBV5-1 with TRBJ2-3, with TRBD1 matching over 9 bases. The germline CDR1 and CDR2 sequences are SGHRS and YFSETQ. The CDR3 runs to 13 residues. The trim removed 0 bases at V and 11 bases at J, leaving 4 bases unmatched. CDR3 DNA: TGCGCCAGCAGCTTGGAAACAGGGGGCAGGCAGTATTTT. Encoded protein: CASSLETGGRQYF.

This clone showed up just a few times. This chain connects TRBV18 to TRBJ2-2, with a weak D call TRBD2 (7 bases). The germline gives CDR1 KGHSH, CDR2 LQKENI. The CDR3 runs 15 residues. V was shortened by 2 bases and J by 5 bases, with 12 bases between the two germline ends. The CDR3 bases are TGTGCCAGCTCACCATCGGGGGGCCGAACCGGGGAGCTGTTTTTT. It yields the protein CASSPSGGRTGELFF.

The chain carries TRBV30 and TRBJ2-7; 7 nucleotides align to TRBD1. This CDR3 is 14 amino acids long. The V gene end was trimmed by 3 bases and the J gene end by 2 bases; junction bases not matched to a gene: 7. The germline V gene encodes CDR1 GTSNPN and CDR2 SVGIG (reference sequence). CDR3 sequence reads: CAWRRTGTAYEQYF. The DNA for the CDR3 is TGTGCCTGGAGACGAACCGGGACAGCCTACGAGCAGTACTTC.

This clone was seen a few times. DNA for the CDR3: TGCGCCAGCAGCTTGGGACAGGGTGTTTTAGAACTGTTTTTT. Translating it yields CASSLGQGVLELFF. The chain is built from TRBV5-1 and TRBJ1-4; 7 positions match TRBD1. This CDR3 is built from 14 residues. Germline V lookup: CDR1 SGHRS, CDR2 YFSETQ. V shed 0 bases and J 12 bases; nucleotides not matched to a gene: 8.

The CDR3 sequence is CASRETHREGEAFF. The CDR3 DNA reads as TGTGCCAGCAGGGAAACACACCGGGAGGGTGAAGCTTTCTTT. V is TRBV6-6 and J is TRBJ1-1; D gene unclear. This CDR3 has 14 residues. Looked up from germline, CDR1 is MNHNY and CDR2 is SVGAGI (reference sequence). V lost 6 bases and J lost 7, with 18 bases in between.

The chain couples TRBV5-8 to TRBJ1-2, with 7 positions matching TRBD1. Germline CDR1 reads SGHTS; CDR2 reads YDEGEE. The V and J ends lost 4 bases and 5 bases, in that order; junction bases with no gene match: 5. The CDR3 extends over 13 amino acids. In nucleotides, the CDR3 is TGTGCCAGCAGCCTTATGGGACAGTATGGCTACACCTTC. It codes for CASSLMGQYGYTF.

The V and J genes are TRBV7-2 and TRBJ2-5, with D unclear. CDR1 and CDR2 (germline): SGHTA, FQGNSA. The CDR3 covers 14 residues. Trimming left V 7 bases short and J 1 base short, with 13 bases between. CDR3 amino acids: CASTALRPQETQYF. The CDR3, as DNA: TGTGCCAGCACCGCCCTCAGGCCCCAAGAGACCCAGTACTTC.

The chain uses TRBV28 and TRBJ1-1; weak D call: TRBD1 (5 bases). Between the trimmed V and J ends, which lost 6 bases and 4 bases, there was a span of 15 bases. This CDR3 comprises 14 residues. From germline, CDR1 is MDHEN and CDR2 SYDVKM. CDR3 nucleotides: TGTGCCAGCAGACTGCATGGGGGGGGCACTGAAGCTTTCTTT. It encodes CASRLHGGGTEAFF.

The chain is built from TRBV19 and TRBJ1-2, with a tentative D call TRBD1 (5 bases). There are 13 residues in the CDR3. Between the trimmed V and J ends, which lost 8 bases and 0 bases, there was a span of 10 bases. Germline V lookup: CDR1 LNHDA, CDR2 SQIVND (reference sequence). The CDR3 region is CASVRASNYGYTF. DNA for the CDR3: TGTGCCAGTGTCAGGGCTTCTAACTATGGCTACACCTTC.

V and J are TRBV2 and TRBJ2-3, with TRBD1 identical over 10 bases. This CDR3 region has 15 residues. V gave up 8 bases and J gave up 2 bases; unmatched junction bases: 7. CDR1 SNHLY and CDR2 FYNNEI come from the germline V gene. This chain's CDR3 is CASVPTGGITDTQYF. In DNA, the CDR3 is TGTGCCAGCGTCCCGACAGGGGGCATCACAGATACGCAGTATTTT.